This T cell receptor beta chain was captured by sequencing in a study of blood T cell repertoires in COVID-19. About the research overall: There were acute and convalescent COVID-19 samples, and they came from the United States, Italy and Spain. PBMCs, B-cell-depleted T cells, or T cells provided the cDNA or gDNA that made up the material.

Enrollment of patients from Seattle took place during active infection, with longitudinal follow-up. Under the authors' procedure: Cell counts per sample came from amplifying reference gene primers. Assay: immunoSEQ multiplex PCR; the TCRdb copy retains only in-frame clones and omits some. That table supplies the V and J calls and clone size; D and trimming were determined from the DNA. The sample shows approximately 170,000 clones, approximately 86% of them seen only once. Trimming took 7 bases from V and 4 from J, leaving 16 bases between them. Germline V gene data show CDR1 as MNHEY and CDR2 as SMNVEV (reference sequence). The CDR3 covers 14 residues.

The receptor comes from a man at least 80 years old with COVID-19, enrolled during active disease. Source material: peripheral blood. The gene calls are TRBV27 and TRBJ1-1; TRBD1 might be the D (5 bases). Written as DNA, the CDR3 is TGTGCCAGCACCACACGGGGGGAGGGCACTGAAGCTTTCTTT. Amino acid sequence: CASTTRGEGTEAFF.